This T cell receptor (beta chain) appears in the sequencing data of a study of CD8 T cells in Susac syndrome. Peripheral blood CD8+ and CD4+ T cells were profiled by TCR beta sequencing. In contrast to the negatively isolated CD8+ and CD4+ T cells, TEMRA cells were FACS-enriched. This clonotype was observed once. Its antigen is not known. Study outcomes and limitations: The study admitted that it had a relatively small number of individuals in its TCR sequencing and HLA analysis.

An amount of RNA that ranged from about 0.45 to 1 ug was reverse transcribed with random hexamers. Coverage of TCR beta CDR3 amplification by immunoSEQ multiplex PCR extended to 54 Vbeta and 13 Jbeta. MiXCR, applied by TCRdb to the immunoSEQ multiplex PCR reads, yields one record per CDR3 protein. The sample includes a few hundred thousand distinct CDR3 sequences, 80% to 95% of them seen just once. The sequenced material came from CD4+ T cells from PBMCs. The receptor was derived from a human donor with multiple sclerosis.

The CDR3 loop is CSGTSGSANYGYTF. In DNA form, the CDR3 reads TGCAGCGGAACCTCTGGGTCCGCTAACTATGGCTACACCTTC. V and J are TRBV29-1 and TRBJ1-2; D call uncertain. In germline, CDR1 is SQVTM, CDR2 ANQGSEA. This CDR3 contains 14 residues. The V gene lost 7 bases and the J gene lost 0 bases, with 15 bases spanning the gap.